This T cell receptor (beta chain) was sequenced during a study of shared clonotypes between healthy human individuals. About the research overall: CD8 memory received one plate per donor, CD8 naive two, CD4 memory three and CD4 naive three. Whole-study findings and limits: Several donors showed sharing of around 5% of naive CD4 clonotypes.

In regard to this clone: Its antigen remains unknown.

The CDR3 sequence is 14 residues long. In the original analysis: Without quality scores, immunoSEQ junctional reads could not be filtered like full-length reads. Here immunoSEQ multiplex PCR was the method, and the copy in TCRdb shows in-frame clones only, minus some. V and J calls and clone size are given by that table; D and trimming were obtained from the DNA. The sample shows fewer than 1.6 million clones, approximately 98.5% of them seen only once. The chain joins TRBV1 to TRBJ2-7. TRBV1 is a listed pseudogene. Sequenced: naive CD4+ T cells sorted from blood. Subset meaning: CD45RA+ positively selected. This sequence originates from a man between 25 and 39 years old in good health. In nucleotides, the CDR3 is TGCACCAGCAGCCAAGATCGGCAGCATTACGAGCAGTACTTC. The encoded protein is CTSSQDRQHYEQYF.